This T cell receptor beta chain was captured by sequencing in a study of Tregs in tolerant kidney transplant recipients. As for the study in general: Related graft donors supplied nonmyeloablative bone marrow transplants, and mixed chimerism was transient. Study-wide points: Biological reproducibility was not directly addressed in this study. Tolerant patients' donor-specific Tregs expanded beyond overall Tregs, suggesting antigen-driven growth. Validation in larger populations is needed because few patients were studied.

The protocol was immunoSEQ multiplex PCR, while the TCRdb copy is restricted to in-frame clones and leaves out a portion. The sample lists around 11,000 clones; under 95% were seen once. For this clone: Its antigen is as yet unknown.

With V trimmed by 1 base and J by 3 bases, 9 bases remained unmatched. The CDR3 length is 18 residues. Germline V gene data show CDR1 as SGHVS and CDR2 as FQNEAQ. Sequencing used Tregs from blood cultured with allogeneic cells, obtained before the transplant. The source of this sequence is a human patient who received a combined kidney and bone marrow transplant. The chain joins TRBV7-8 to TRBJ1-6; the match to TRBD1 covers 7 bases. CDR3 sequence reads: CASSLVFSGGSYNSPLHF. In DNA form, the CDR3 reads TGTGCCAGCAGCTTAGTATTCTCAGGGGGTAGCTATAATTCACCCCTCCACTTT.